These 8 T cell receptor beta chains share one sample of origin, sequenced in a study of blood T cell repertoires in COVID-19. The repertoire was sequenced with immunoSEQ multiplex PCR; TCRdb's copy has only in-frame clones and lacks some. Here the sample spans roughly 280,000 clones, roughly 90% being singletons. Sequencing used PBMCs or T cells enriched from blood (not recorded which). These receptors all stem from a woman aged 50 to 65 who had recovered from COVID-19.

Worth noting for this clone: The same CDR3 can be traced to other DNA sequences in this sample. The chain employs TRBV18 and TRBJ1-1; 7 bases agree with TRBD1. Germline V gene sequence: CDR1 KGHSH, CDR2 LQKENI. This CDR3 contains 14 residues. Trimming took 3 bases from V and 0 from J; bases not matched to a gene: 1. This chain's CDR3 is CASSPGQMNTEAFF. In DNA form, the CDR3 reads TGTGCCAGCTCACCGGGACAGATGAACACTGAAGCTTTCTTT.

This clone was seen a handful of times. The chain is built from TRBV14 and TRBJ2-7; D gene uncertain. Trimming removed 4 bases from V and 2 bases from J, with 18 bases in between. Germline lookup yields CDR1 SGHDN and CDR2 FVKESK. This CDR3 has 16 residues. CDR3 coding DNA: TGTGCCAGCAGCCGAGTGTCTAGTGGGTCCGCCTACGAGCAGTACTTC. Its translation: CASSRVSSGSAYEQYF.

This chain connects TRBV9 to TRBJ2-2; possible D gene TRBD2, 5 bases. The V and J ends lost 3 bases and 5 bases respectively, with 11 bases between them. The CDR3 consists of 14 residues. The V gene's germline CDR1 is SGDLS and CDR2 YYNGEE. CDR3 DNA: TGTGCCAGCAGCGCCCGGACTGCAACCGGGGAGCTGTTTTTT. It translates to CASSARTATGELFF.

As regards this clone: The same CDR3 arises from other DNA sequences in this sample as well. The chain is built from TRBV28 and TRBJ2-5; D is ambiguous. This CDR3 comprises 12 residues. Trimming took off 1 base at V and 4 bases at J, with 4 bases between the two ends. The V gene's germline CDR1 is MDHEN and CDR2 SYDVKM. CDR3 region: CASSLSGETQYF. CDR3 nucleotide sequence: TGTGCCAGCAGTTTATCGGGAGAGACCCAGTACTTC.

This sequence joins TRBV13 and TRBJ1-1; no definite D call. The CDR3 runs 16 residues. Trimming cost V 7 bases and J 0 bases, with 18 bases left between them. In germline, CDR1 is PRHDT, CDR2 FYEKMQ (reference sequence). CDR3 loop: CASTILTRQVNTEAFF. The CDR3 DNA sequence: TGTGCCAGCACCATTCTGACCCGGCAGGTGAACACTGAAGCTTTCTTT.

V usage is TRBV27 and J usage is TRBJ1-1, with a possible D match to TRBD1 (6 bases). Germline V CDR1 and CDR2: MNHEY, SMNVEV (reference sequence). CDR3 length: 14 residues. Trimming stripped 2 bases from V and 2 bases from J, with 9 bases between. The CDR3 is CASSLDRTNTEAFF. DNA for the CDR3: TGTGCCAGCAGTTTAGACAGGACAAACACTGAAGCTTTCTTT.

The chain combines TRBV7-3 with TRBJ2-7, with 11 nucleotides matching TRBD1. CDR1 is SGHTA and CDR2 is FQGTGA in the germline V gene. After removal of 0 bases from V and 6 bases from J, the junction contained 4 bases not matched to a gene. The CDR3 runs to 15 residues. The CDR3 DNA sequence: TGTGCCAGCAGCTTAACAGGGACAGGGGGACTCGAGCAGTACTTC. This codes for CASSLTGTGGLEQYF.

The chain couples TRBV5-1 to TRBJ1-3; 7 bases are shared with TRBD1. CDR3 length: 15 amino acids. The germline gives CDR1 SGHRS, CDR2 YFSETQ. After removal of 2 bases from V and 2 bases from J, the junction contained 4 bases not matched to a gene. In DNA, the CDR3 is TGCGCCAGCAGCTTTACAGGGGAACCTGGAAACACCATATATTTT. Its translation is CASSFTGEPGNTIYF.